Described below is a single T cell receptor (beta chain) sequence and its context. Its antigen is not known. This sample was included in a study of T cell repertoires in cytomegalovirus infection. Overall study: In public TCR beta signatures, there were indications of both CMV infection and matching HLA type.

The CDR3 loop spans 16 amino acids. Germline V lookup: CDR1 SGHVS, CDR2 FNYEAQ. Trimming removed 0 bases from V and 0 bases from J, with 11 bases in between. TCRdb ran MiXCR on the reads and lists one entry per CDR3 protein. The sample yields about 37,000 distinct CDR3 sequences, about 50% seen once. The origin of this receptor is a human donor in good health (CMV status not recorded). Some clones in this sample may be carry-over from other donors' samples. The chain recombines TRBV7-6 with TRBJ1-2; no reliable D call. The sequences come from CD8+ T cells from cultured PBMCs, collected from culture after CMV antigen stimulation. The CDR3 nucleotides read TGTGCCAGCAGCTTAGCAGGTGATAGGGCTAACTATGGCTACACCTTC. Translating gives CASSLAGDRANYGYTF.